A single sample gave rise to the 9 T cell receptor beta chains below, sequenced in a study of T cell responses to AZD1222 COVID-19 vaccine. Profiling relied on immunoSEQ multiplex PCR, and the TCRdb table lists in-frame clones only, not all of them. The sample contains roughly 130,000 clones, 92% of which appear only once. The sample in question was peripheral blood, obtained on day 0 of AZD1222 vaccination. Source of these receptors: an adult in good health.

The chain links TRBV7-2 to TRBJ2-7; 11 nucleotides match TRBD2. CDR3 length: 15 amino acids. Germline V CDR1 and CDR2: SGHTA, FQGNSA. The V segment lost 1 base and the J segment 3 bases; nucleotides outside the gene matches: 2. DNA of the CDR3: TGTGCCAGCAGCTTAGAAACTAGCGGGAGCTACGAGCAGTACTTC. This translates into CASSLETSGSYEQYF.

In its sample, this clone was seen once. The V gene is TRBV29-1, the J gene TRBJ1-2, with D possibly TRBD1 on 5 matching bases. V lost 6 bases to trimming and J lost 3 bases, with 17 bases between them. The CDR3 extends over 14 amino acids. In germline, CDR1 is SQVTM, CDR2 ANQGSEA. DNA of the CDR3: TGCAGCGTCTTGCAGGGTTCTATTGACTATGGCTACACCTTC. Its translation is CSVLQGSIDYGYTF.

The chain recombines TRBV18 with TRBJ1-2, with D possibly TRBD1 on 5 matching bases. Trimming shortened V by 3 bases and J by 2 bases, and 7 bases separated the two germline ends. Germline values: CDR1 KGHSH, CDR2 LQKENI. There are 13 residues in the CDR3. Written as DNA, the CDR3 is TGTGCCAGCTCACCGACAGCAAACTATGGCTACACCTTC. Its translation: CASSPTANYGYTF.

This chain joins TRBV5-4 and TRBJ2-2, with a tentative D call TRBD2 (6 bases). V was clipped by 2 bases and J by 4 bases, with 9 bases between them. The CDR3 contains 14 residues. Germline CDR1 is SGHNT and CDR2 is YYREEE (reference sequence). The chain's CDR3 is CASSFFSGTGELFF. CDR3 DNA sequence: TGTGCCAGCAGCTTTTTTAGCGGCACCGGGGAGCTGTTTTTT.

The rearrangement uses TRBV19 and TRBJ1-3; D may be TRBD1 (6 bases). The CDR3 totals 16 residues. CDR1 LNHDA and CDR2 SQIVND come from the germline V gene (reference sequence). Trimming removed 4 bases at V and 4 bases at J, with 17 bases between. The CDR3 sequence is CASSTRLGQPGNTIYF. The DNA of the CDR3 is TGTGCCAGTAGTACCCGCCTGGGACAACCAGGAAACACCATATATTTT.

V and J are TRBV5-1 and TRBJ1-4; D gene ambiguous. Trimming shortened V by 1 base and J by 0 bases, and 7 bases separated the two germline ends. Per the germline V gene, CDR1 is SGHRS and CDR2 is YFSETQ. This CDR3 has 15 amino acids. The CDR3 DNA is TGCGCCAGCAGCTTGTGGGGATCAACTAATGAAAAACTGTTTTTT. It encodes CASSLWGSTNEKLFF. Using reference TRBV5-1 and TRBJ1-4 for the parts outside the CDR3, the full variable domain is KAGVTQTPRYLIKTRGQQVTLSCSPISGHRSVSWYQQTPGQGLQFLFEYFSETQRNKGNFPGRFSGRQFSNSRSEMNVSTLELGDSALYLCASSLWGSTNEKLFFGSGTQLSVL.

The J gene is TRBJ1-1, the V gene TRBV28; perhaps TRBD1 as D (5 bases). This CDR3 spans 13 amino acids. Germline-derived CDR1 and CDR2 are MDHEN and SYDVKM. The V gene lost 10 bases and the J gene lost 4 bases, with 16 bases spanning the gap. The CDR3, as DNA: TGTGCCACCGGTGAGGGGTATGCCACTGAAGCTTTCTTT. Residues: CATGEGYATEAFF. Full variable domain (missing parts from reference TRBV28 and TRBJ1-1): DVKVTQSSRYLVKRTGEKVFLECVQDMDHENMFWYRQDPGLGLRLIYFSYDVKMKEKGDIPEGYSVSREKKERFSLILESASTNQTSMYLCATGEGYATEAFFGQGTRLTVV.

Written as DNA, the CDR3 is TGTGCCAGTAGTATAGATCTGGCGACTATCGGAGGACACGAGCAGTACTTC. This codes for CASSIDLATIGGHEQYF. This chain connects TRBV19 to TRBJ2-7; possible D gene TRBD2, 5 bases. The germline V gene encodes CDR1 LNHDA and CDR2 SQIVND (reference sequence). The CDR3 is made up of 17 amino acids. Trimming left V 0 bases short and J 5 bases short, with 20 bases between.

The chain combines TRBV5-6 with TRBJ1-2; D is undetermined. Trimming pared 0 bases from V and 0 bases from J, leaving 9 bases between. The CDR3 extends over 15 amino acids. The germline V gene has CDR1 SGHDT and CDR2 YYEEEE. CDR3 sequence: CASSLVASANYGYTF. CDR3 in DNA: TGTGCCAGCAGCTTGGTGGCATCCGCTAACTATGGCTACACCTTC.